This T cell receptor beta chain was identified during a study of T cells in Graves' hyperthyroidism and ophthalmopathy. Overall study: Peripheral blood was acquired at first diagnosis, ahead of any therapy whatsoever.

Germline-derived CDR1 and CDR2 are SGDLS and YYNGEE. This CDR3 comprises 16 residues. There were TCR beta CDR3 regions amplified from RNA transcripts. TCR CDR3 regions were first amplified by RT-PCR with HTBI primers. One entry per CDR3 protein results from TCRdb running MiXCR on the multiplex PCR reads. Of approximately 870,000 distinct CDR3 sequences listed, about 38% are singletons. Each diagnosis was grounded in clinical symptoms, serum thyroxine and TRAb, thyroid ultrasound, and orbital computed tomography. PBMCs were derived from about 10 ml fresh peripheral blood. On this clonotype itself: A much larger clone sits a single nucleotide away, making a read error possible.

The material sequenced was blood. The sequence came from a man between 18 and 29 years old with Graves' hyperthyroidism. The chain has TRBV9 and TRBJ2-7; D possibly corresponds to TRBD1 (6 bases). This CDR3 reads CAGSVGPGQLGYEQYF. The CDR3 DNA follows: TGTGCCGGCAGCGTAGGCCCTGGACAGTTGGGCTACGAGCAGTACTTC. The full variable domain, in which reference TRBV9 and TRBJ2-7 provide the parts outside the CDR3, is DSGVTQTPKHLITATGQRVTLRCSPRSGDLSVYWYQQSLDQGLQFLIQYYNGEERAKGNILERFSAQQFPDLHSELNLSSLELGDSALYFCAGSVGPGQLGYEQYFGPGTRLTVT.